The 5 T cell receptor beta chains listed next were all sequenced from one sample in a study of Graves' ophthalmopathy and Graves' hyperthyroidism. Scientists amplified the TCR beta CDR3 regions from RNA transcripts. Second-round multiplex PCR came after a first-round RT-PCR that employed HTBI primers. TCRdb re-derived calls from the multiplex PCR reads in MiXCR, one entry per CDR3 protein. The data show under 250,000 distinct CDR3 sequences, around a fifth seen once. The sample consisted of peripheral blood. These receptors originate from a woman in her forties or fifties with Graves' ophthalmopathy.

This sequence joins TRBV6-5 and TRBJ1-2; possible D gene TRBD1, 5 bases. The length of the CDR3 is 15 residues. The germline CDR1 and CDR2 sequences are MNHEY and SVGAGI. The V and J ends lost 0 bases and 5 bases respectively, with 13 bases between them. CDR3 sequence reads: CASSYSARVKYGYTF. The DNA for the CDR3 is TGTGCCAGCAGTTACTCTGCCAGGGTGAAGTATGGCTACACCTTC.

This clonotype showed up many times. The DNA of the CDR3 is TGTGCCAGCAGTGAAAGGGTAACCGGGGAGCTGTTTTTT. This translates into CASSERVTGELFF. The chain has TRBV6-1 and TRBJ2-2; no clear D gene. Trimming shortened V by 2 bases and J by 5 bases, and 6 bases separated the two germline ends. There are 13 residues in the CDR3. Per the germline V gene, CDR1 is MNHNS and CDR2 is SASEGT.

Many counts were recorded for this clonotype. The chain combines TRBV28 with TRBJ2-5; 13 bases are a match to TRBD2. V shed 5 bases, J shed 6 bases, and the junction held 9 bases outside the gene matches. Germline lookup yields CDR1 MDHEN and CDR2 SYDVKM. This CDR3 spans 16 amino acids. The CDR3 DNA reads TGTGCCAGCAGTCCCTCGACTAGCGGGAGGATAAAGACCCAGTACTTC. Amino acids: CASSPSTSGRIKTQYF.

This clonotype has at least ten counts. The genes are TRBV28 and TRBJ1-2; a weak D match, TRBD1 (6 bases). The ends were cut back, 6 bases at V and 2 bases at J, with 16 bases in the middle. Germline CDR1 and CDR2: MDHEN and SYDVKM. CDR3 length equals 15 residues. The CDR3 DNA is TGTGCCAGCAGCCAGCAACAGGGATGGAACTATGGCTACACCTTC. This translates into CASSQQQGWNYGYTF.

In this sample, this clonotype turned up many times. In DNA, the CDR3 is TGTGCCAGCAGGAGTGGTTGGGGGACAGGCCATAACTATGGCTACACCTTC. Its translation: CASRSGWGTGHNYGYTF. The chain recombines TRBV28 with TRBJ1-2; TRBD1 agrees at 8 bases. J gave up 1 base and V 6 bases, and 13 bases lay outside the gene matches. This CDR3 has 17 amino acids. Germline V gives CDR1 MDHEN, CDR2 SYDVKM.